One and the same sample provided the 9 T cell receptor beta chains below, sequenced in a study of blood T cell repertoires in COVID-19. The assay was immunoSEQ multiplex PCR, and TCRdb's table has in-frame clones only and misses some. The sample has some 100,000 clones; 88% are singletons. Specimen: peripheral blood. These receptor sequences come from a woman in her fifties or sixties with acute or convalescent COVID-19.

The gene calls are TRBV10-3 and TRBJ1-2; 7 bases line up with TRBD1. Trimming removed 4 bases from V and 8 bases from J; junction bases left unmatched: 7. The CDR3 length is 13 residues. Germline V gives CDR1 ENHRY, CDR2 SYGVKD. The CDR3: CAISAGTEPGYTF. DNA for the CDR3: TGTGCCATCAGTGCCGGGACAGAGCCAGGCTACACCTTC.

CDR3 nucleotide sequence: TGTGCCACGGAGGTCCGTCCAACTAACTATGGCTACACCTTC. The encoded protein is CATEVRPTNYGYTF. This sequence joins TRBV6-6 and TRBJ1-2; D unclear. V was pared by 10 bases and J by 0 bases, with 15 bases between. Germline loops: CDR1 MNHNY, CDR2 SVGAGI (reference sequence). This CDR3 is built from 14 residues.

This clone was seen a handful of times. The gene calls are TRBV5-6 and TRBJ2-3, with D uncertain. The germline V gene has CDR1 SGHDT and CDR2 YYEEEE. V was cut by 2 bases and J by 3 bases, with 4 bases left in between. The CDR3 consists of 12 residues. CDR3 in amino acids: CASSFGTDTQYF. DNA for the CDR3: TGTGCCAGCAGCTTCGGGACAGATACGCAGTATTTT. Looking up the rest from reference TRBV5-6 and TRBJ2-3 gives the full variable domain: DAGVTQSPTHLIKTRGQQVTLRCSPKSGHDTVSWYQQALGQGPQFIFQYYEEEERQRGNFPDRFSGHQFPNYSSELNVNALLLGDSALYLCASSFGTDTQYFGPGTRLTVL.

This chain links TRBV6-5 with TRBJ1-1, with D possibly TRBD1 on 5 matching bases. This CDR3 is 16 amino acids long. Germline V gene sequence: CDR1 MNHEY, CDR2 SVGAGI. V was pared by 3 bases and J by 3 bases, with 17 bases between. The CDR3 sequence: CASSYLVQGSDTEAFF. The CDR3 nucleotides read TGTGCCAGCAGTTATCTCGTTCAGGGTTCGGACACTGAAGCTTTCTTT.

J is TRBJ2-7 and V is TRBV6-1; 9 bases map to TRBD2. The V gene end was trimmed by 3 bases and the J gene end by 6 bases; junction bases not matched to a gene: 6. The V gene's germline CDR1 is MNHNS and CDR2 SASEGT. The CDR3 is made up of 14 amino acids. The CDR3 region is CASSETSGRGEQYV. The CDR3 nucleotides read TGTGCCAGCAGTGAGACTAGCGGCCGGGGCGAGCAGTACGTC.

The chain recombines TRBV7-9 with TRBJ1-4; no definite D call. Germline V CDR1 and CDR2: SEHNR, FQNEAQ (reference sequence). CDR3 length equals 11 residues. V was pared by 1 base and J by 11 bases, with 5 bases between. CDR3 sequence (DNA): TGTGCCAGCAGCTTAGGGCAGAAACTGTTTTTT. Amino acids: CASSLGQKLFF.

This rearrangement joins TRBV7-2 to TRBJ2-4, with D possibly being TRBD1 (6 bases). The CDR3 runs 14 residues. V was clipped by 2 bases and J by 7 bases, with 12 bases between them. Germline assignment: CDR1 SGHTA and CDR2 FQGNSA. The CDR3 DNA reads TGTGCCAGCAGCTTAAGCCAGGGGTATAACATTCAGTACTTC. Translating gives CASSLSQGYNIQYF.

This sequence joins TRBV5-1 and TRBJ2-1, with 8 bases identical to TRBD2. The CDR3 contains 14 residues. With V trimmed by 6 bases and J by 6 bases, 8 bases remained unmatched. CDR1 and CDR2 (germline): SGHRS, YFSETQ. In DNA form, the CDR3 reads TGCGCCAGCACCCCTCCGGGACTAGGCAATGAGCAGTTCTTC. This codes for CASTPPGLGNEQFF.

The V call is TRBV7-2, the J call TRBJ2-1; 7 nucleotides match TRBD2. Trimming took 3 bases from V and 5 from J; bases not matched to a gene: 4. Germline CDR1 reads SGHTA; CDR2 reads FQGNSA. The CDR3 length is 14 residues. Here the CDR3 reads CASSFASGNNEQFF. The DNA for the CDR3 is TGTGCCAGCAGCTTTGCTAGCGGCAACAATGAGCAGTTCTTC.